Each of the 22 T cell receptor beta chains below was sequenced from the same sample in a study of CD8 T cells in acute hepatitis C reinfection. Time point indicated: naive CD8 control sorted from an acute-time-point sample. Generated by immunoSEQ multiplex PCR, the TCRdb table keeps only in-frame clones and is missing some. The data show fewer than 40,000 clones, 80% to 90% seen once. The sequencing input was naive CD8+ T cells from PBMCs. The receptor set was obtained from a woman aged 18-30 years who spontaneously cleared hepatitis C infection.

This chain joins TRBV9 and TRBJ2-7, with 11 bases matching TRBD2. Germline CDR1 SGDLS, CDR2 YYNGEE. This CDR3 is 14 amino acids long. V was pared by 4 bases and J by 5 bases, with 5 bases of the junction left unmatched. CDR3 sequence reads: CASSPSGRTHEQYF. The CDR3 DNA sequence: TGTGCCAGCAGCCCTAGCGGGAGGACCCACGAGCAGTACTTC.

The CDR3 is CASSLDPSGGSNTGELFF. The CDR3 DNA sequence: TGCGCCAGCAGCTTGGATCCTAGCGGGGGATCGAACACCGGGGAGCTGTTTTTT. The gene calls are TRBV5-1 and TRBJ2-2; 10 bases map to TRBD2. Per germline, CDR1 SGHRS and CDR2 YFSETQ. The CDR3 totals 18 residues. J was trimmed by 0 bases and V by 0 bases; bases with no gene match: 5. The full variable domain, rest sourced from reference TRBV5-1 and TRBJ2-2, is KAGVTQTPRYLIKTRGQQVTLSCSPISGHRSVSWYQQTPGQGLQFLFEYFSETQRNKGNFPGRFSGRQFSNSRSEMNVSTLELGDSALYLCASSLDPSGGSNTGELFFGEGSRLTVL.

This rearrangement joins TRBV7-9 to TRBJ2-6; D is ambiguous. The V end lost 5 bases, the J end lost 2 bases, and 13 bases lay between the germline ends. Germline V CDR1 and CDR2: SEHNR, FQNEAQ (reference sequence). CDR3 length: 16 amino acids. CDR3 nucleotide sequence: TGTGCCAGCAGCCCCCCGAGTGGCGCTGGGGCCAACGTCCTGACTTTC. This sequence encodes CASSPPSGAGANVLTF. The full variable domain, its missing parts supplied by reference TRBV7-9 and TRBJ2-6, is DTGVSQNPRHKITKRGQNVTFRCDPISEHNRLYWYRQTLGQGPEFLTYFQNEAQLEKSRLLSDRFSAERPKGSFSTLEIQRTEQGDSAMYLCASSPPSGAGANVLTFGAGSRLTVL.

The chain links TRBV15 to TRBJ2-1; 9 bases line up with TRBD1. Germline V CDR1 and CDR2: LNHNV, YYDKDF (reference sequence). V gave up 3 bases and J gave up 4 bases; unmatched junction bases: 7. CDR3 length: 16 amino acids. The CDR3 DNA sequence: TGTGCCACCAGCAGGGGGACAGGGCAACGGTACAATGAGCAGTTCTTC. This codes for CATSRGTGQRYNEQFF.

CDR3 DNA: TGCGCCAGCAGCCAAGGCGACGTATTTTCACCCCTCCACTTT. It codes for CASSQGDVFSPLHF. V and J are TRBV4-1 and TRBJ1-6; unclear D gene. The V end lost 1 base, the J end lost 9 bases, and 10 bases lay between the germline ends. The CDR3 covers 14 residues. Looked up from germline, CDR1 is MGHRA and CDR2 is YSYEKL.

The V call is TRBV7-9, the J call TRBJ1-2; D unclear. Per germline, CDR1 SEHNR and CDR2 FQNEAQ (reference sequence). The CDR3 has 13 amino acids. Between the trimmed V and J ends, which lost 5 bases and 4 bases, there was a span of 11 bases. CDR3 sequence reads: CASSLDFLYGYTF. CDR3 sequence (DNA): TGTGCCAGCAGCCTAGACTTCCTCTATGGCTACACCTTC.

This chain links TRBV19 with TRBJ2-6; D remains unclear. Trimming took off 1 base at V and 2 bases at J, with 12 bases between the two ends. Per the germline V gene, CDR1 is LNHDA and CDR2 is SQIVND (reference sequence). CDR3 length: 17 residues. The CDR3 sequence is CASSIVLAVTGANVLTF. CDR3 nucleotide sequence: TGTGCCAGTAGTATAGTTTTGGCAGTAACTGGGGCCAACGTCCTGACTTTC. Full variable domain (remainder filled in from reference TRBV19 and TRBJ2-6): DGGITQSPKYLFRKEGQNVTLSCEQNLNHDAMYWYRQDPGQGLRLIYYSQIVNDFQKGDIAEGYSVSREKKESFPLTVTSAQKNPTAFYLCASSIVLAVTGANVLTFGAGSRLTVL.

This sequence joins TRBV7-6 and TRBJ2-1; 10 nucleotides agree with TRBD2. CDR1 and CDR2 from the germline V gene are SGHVS and FNYEAQ. V dropped 3 bases and J dropped 7; count of bases not matched to a gene: 6. CDR3 size: 15 residues. The CDR3 region is CASSFLAGVLNEQFF. CDR3 bases: TGTGCCAGCAGCTTCCTAGCGGGAGTTCTTAATGAGCAGTTCTTC.

This clone was recorded once. The V and J genes are TRBV14 and TRBJ2-7; D gene ambiguous. The CDR3 extends over 14 amino acids. Looked up from germline, CDR1 is SGHDN and CDR2 is FVKESK. V was trimmed by 1 base and J by 4 bases, leaving 11 bases between them. The CDR3 DNA reads as TGTGCCAGCAGCCAAGCCGATGCGGAATACGAGCAGTACTTC. Protein: CASSQADAEYEQYF.

V usage is TRBV4-1 and J usage is TRBJ2-1, with 7 nucleotides matching TRBD2. Germline V gene sequence: CDR1 MGHRA, CDR2 YSYEKL. The CDR3 extends over 12 amino acids. Trimming at V came to 4 bases and at J to 7 bases, leaving 1 base not matched to a gene. CDR3 in DNA: TGCGCCAGCAGCCCAGCGGGAAATGAGCAGTTCTTC. Translating gives CASSPAGNEQFF.

This chain links TRBV7-9 with TRBJ2-1, with a weak D call TRBD1 (6 bases). The CDR3 extends over 15 amino acids. Germline loops: CDR1 SEHNR, CDR2 FQNEAQ (reference sequence). Between the trimmed V and J ends, which lost 6 bases and 4 bases, there was a span of 16 bases. The chain's CDR3 is CASRGTPDRYNEQFF. CDR3 DNA sequence: TGTGCCAGCAGGGGGACGCCGGACAGATACAATGAGCAGTTCTTC.

This chain links TRBV2 with TRBJ2-1; 8 bases map to TRBD2. CDR3 length: 14 amino acids. CDR1 is SNHLY and CDR2 is FYNNEI in the germline V gene. With 4 bases clipped from V and 4 bases from J, the junction kept 3 bases outside the gene matches. Written as DNA, the CDR3 is TGTGCCAGCAGTGTCGGGAGGGGATACAATGAGCAGTTCTTC. As protein: CASSVGRGYNEQFF.

The chain has TRBV5-1 and TRBJ2-7; D is unclear. Trimming took off 3 bases at V and 2 bases at J, with 15 bases between the two ends. This CDR3 spans 15 amino acids. Looked up from germline, CDR1 is SGHRS and CDR2 is YFSETQ. The CDR3 protein is CASSSAGGGTYEQYF. The CDR3 nucleotides read TGCGCCAGCAGCTCCGCTGGCGGCGGAACCTACGAGCAGTACTTC.

The CDR3 reads CASSLGQGVYQPQHF. The CDR3 DNA reads TGTGCCAGCAGTTTGGGTCAGGGAGTATATCAGCCCCAGCATTTT. The chain is built from TRBV27 and TRBJ1-5; D possibly corresponds to TRBD1 (5 bases). Trimming removed 3 bases at V and 5 bases at J, with 14 bases between. Germline CDR1 MNHEY, CDR2 SMNVEV (reference sequence). This CDR3 has 15 residues.

V usage is TRBV18 and J usage is TRBJ1-2; no clear D gene. V lost 0 bases and J lost 1, with 9 bases in between. Germline lookup yields CDR1 KGHSH and CDR2 LQKENI. The CDR3 contains 15 residues. The CDR3, as DNA: TGTGCCAGCTCACCACCAAACCCCTTTAACTATGGCTACACCTTC. It yields the protein CASSPPNPFNYGYTF.

The genes are TRBV5-1 and TRBJ2-1, with 8 bases matching TRBD2. Germline assignment: CDR1 SGHRS and CDR2 YFSETQ. This CDR3 spans 17 amino acids. V lost 0 bases to trimming and J lost 2 bases; unmatched junction nucleotides: 7. In DNA form, the CDR3 reads TGCGCCAGCAGCTTGGATGCCCCGGGACTAGCCTACAATGAGCAGTTCTTC. This translates into CASSLDAPGLAYNEQFF.

V is TRBV6-1 and J is TRBJ1-2; D might be TRBD1 (6 bases). This CDR3 contains 15 residues. Trimming stripped 7 bases from V and 2 bases from J, with 17 bases between. CDR1 and CDR2 from the germline V gene are MNHNS and SASEGT. This CDR3 is CASTPVEGGNYGYTF. CDR3 DNA sequence: TGTGCCAGCACCCCCGTCGAGGGGGGGAACTATGGCTACACCTTC.

V and J are TRBV27 and TRBJ2-7; the D call may be TRBD1 or TRBD2 (5 bases each). This CDR3 is built from 15 residues. Germline loops: CDR1 MNHEY, CDR2 SMNVEV (reference sequence). V was shortened by 3 bases and J by 2 bases, with 14 bases between the two germline ends. The DNA for the CDR3 is TGTGCCAGCAGTTTCTCCGGGACGGGAACCTACGAGCAGTACTTC. Its translation: CASSFSGTGTYEQYF.

The CDR3 nucleotides are TGTGCCATCAGTGACAGGGTCTACGAGCAGTACTTC. Its translation: CAISDRVYEQYF. The rearrangement joins TRBV10-3 to TRBJ2-7; D may be TRBD1 (5 bases). Trimming stripped 3 bases from V and 3 bases from J, with 6 bases between. Germline V gene lookup returns CDR1 ENHRY and CDR2 SYGVKD. This CDR3 spans 12 amino acids.

In its sample, this clone was seen once. This chain connects TRBV27 to TRBJ1-1; D is possibly TRBD1 (6 bases). Trimming cost V 5 bases and J 6 bases, with 16 bases left between them. The germline gives CDR1 MNHEY, CDR2 SMNVEV (reference sequence). This CDR3 region has 14 residues. CDR3 in amino acids: CASSPGGGRAEAFF. In nucleotides, the CDR3 is TGTGCCAGCAGTCCGGGGGGGGGCAGGGCTGAAGCTTTCTTT.

This chain links TRBV7-3 with TRBJ2-1, with D maybe TRBD1 (6 bases). CDR1 and CDR2 from the germline V gene are SGHTA and FQGTGA. The V end was cut by 0 bases, the J end by 5 bases, with 14 bases between. CDR3 size: 16 residues. CDR3 loop: CASSLTDRMGHNEQFF. The DNA of the CDR3 is TGTGCCAGCAGCTTAACCGACAGGATGGGCCACAATGAGCAGTTCTTC.

The chain recombines TRBV18 with TRBJ2-1, with D tentatively TRBD2 (5 bases). CDR3 size: 14 residues. V was clipped by 7 bases and J by 5 bases, with 15 bases between them. The germline V gene encodes CDR1 KGHSH and CDR2 LQKENI. DNA of the CDR3: TGTGCCAGCTACGGAGGCGACGGGGACAATGAGCAGTTCTTC. As protein: CASYGGDGDNEQFF.